The present T cell receptor (beta chain) was sequenced within a study of T cell repertoires in cytomegalovirus infection. Study details: Public TCR beta signatures were indicative of both CMV infection and a matching HLA type.

TCRdb re-called the reads through MiXCR, storing one row per CDR3 protein. The sample yields about 210,000 distinct CDR3 sequences, 6% to 8% seen once. This clonotype was seen many times. Its antigen is undetermined. General study points: Cumulative frequency (of public TCR beta family members) identified carriers of CMV plus the relevant HLA. In two of eight donors, the top clonotype was HLA-C-restricted CMV-specific.

The source of this sequence is a human donor in good health (CMV status not recorded). Some clones in this sample may be carry-over from other donors' samples. The sequenced sample consisted of PBMCs.

CDR3 region: CASSVVTSGGARDTQYF. As DNA, the CDR3 is TGTGCCAGCAGTGTTGTAACTAGCGGGGGGGCCCGGGATACGCAGTATTTT. The J gene is TRBJ2-3, the V gene TRBV2; 13 bases fit TRBD2. This CDR3 has 17 amino acids. CDR1 is SNHLY, CDR2 FYNNEI, per germline. V dropped 4 bases and J dropped 6; count of bases not matched to a gene: 10.